The rows below give T cell receptor beta chains drawn from one sample of a study of shared clonotypes between healthy human individuals. Profiling relied on immunoSEQ multiplex PCR, and the TCRdb table lists in-frame clones only, not all of them. This sample has over 1.5 million clones, with 98% found just once. What was sequenced was naive CD4+ T cells sorted from blood. These receptors all stem from a young man in good health. The CDR3 runs from the conserved cysteine through the conserved F or W. A D gene is named only where the DNA matches it firmly. Size tells how often a clone was seen (once, few, many) or the class of an expanded clone, and some rows leave it out.

clone_size	v_call	j_call	d_call	cdr3_aa	cdr3_nt
.	TRBV28	TRBJ2-1	.	CASSLDWSLPNYNEQFF	TGTGCCAGCAGTCTGGACTGGTCACTACCAAATTACAATGAGCAGTTCTTC
.	TRBV27	TRBJ2-5	.	CASSSGQGLSLEQETQYF	TGTGCCAGCAGTTCGGGGCAGGGCTTAAGCCTGGAGCAAGAGACCCAGTACTTC
.	TRBV28	TRBJ2-3	TRBD1	CASSPKPGQGTDTQYF	TGTGCCAGCAGTCCTAAACCGGGACAGGGGACAGATACGCAGTATTTT
.	TRBV5-1	TRBJ2-3	TRBD2	CASSFPNRTSGDNTDTQYF	TGCGCCAGCAGCTTCCCCAACCGGACTAGCGGGGACAACACAGATACGCAGTATTTT
.	TRBV6-6	TRBJ2-2	TRBD1	CASSYVGGSTGELFF	TGTGCCAGCAGTTACGTAGGGGGCAGCACCGGGGAGCTGTTTTTT
.	TRBV11-3	TRBJ2-1	.	CASSFGLSSYNEQFF	TGTGCCAGCAGCTTTGGCCTGAGCTCCTACAATGAGCAGTTCTTC
.	TRBV6-5	TRBJ2-5	TRBD2	CASSYEGLAGTQYF	TGTGCCAGCAGTTACGAGGGACTAGCGGGGACCCAGTACTTC
.	TRBV6-5	TRBJ2-1	.	CASRTDARSYNEQFF	TGTGCCAGCAGGACGGACGCCCGCTCCTACAATGAGCAGTTCTTC
once	TRBV5-6	TRBJ2-4	.	CASSLAGIPKNIQYF	TGTGCCAGCAGCTTGGCGGGGATACCCAAAAACATTCAGTACTTC
.	TRBV27	TRBJ2-2	.	CASRPNRALNTGELFF	TGTGCCAGCAGACCCAACAGGGCCCTGAACACCGGGGAGCTGTTTTTT
.	TRBV2	TRBJ1-2	.	CASSETAGAYGYTF	TGTGCCAGCAGTGAAACCGCGGGGGCCTATGGCTACACCTTC
once	TRBV9	TRBJ2-7	TRBD1	CASSVGQGRHEQYF	TGTGCCAGCAGCGTAGGACAGGGGAGGCACGAGCAGTACTTC